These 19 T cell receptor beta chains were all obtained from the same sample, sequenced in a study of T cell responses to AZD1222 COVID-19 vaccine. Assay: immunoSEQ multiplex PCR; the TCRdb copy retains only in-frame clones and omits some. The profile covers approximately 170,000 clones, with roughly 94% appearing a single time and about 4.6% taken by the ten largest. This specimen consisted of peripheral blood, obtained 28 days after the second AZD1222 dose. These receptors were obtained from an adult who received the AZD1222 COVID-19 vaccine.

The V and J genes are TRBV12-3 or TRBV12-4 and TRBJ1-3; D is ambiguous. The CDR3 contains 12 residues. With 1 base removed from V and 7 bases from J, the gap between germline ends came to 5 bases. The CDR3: CASSLGPNTIYF. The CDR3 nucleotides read TGTGCCAGCAGTTTAGGTCCGAACACCATATATTTT.

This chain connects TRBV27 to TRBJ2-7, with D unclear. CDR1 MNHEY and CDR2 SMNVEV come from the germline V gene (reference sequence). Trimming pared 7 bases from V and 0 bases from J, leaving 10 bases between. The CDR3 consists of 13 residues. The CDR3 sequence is CASNPPNSYEQYF. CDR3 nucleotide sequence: TGTGCCAGCAACCCTCCGAACTCCTACGAGCAGTACTTC.

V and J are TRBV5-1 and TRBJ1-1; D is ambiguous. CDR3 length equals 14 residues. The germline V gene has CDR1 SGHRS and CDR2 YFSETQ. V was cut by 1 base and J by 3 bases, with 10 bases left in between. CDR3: CASSLTLSDTEAFF. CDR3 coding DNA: TGCGCCAGCAGCTTGACACTTTCCGACACTGAAGCTTTCTTT.

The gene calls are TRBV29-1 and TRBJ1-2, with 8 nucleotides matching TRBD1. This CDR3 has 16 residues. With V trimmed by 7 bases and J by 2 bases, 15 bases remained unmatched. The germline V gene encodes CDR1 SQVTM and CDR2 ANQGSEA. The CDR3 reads CSAGQGGTQFNYGYTF. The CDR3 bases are TGCAGCGCCGGACAGGGAGGGACTCAGTTCAACTATGGCTACACCTTC.

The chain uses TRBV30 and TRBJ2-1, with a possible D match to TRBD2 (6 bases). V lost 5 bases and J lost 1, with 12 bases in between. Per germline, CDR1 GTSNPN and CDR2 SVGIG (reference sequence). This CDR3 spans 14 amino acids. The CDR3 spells CAWRELGSYNEQFF. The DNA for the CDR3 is TGTGCCTGGCGGGAGCTAGGGTCCTACAATGAGCAGTTCTTC.

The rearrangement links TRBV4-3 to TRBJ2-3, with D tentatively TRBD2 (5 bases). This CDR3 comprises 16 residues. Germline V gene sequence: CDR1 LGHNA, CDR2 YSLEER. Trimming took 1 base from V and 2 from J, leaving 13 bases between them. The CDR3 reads CASSQGGHRTTDTQYF. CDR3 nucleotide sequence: TGCGCCAGCAGCCAAGGAGGGCATCGGACCACAGATACGCAGTATTTT.

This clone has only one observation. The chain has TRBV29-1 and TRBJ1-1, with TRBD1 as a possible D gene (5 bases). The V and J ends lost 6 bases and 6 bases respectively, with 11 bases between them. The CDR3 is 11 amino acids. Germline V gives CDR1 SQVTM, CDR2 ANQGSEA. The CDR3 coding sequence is TGCAGCGTGACAGACAGATCTGAAGCTTTCTTT. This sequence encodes CSVTDRSEAFF.

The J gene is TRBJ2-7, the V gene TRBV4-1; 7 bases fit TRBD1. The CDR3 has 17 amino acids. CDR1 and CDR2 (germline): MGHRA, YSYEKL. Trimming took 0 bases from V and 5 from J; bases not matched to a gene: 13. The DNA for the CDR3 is TGCGCCAGCAGCCAAGATTGGAAGGGGGCGCAGCTGGACGAGCAGTACTTC. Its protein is CASSQDWKGAQLDEQYF.

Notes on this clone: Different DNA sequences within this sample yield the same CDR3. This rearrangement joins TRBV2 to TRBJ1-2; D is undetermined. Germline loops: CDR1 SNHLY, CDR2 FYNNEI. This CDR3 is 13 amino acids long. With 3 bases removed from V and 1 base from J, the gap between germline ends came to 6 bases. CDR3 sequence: CASSEWVNYGYTF. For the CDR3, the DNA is TGTGCCAGCAGTGAGTGGGTTAACTATGGCTACACCTTC.

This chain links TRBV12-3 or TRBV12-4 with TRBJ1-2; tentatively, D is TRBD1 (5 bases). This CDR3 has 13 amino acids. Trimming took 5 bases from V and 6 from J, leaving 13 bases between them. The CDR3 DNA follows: TGTGCCAGCAGTCCCGACAGTATCCATGGCTACACCTTC. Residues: CASSPDSIHGYTF.

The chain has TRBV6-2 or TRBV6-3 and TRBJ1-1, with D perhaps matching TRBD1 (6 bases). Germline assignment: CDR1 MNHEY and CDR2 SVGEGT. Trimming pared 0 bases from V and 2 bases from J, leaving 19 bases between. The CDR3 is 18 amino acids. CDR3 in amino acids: CASSYSNIGTRGNTEAFF. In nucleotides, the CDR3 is TGTGCCAGCAGTTACTCGAACATTGGGACCAGGGGCAACACTGAAGCTTTCTTT.

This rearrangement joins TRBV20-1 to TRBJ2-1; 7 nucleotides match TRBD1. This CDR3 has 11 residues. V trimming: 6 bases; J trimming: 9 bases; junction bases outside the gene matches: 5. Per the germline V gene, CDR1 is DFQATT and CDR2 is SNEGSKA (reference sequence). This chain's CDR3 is CSAEQGFEQFF. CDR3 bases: TGCAGTGCAGAACAGGGGTTTGAGCAGTTCTTC.

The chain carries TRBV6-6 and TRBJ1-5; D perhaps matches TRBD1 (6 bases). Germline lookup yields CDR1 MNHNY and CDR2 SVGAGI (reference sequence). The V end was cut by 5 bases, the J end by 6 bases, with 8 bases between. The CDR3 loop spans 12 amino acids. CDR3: CASSHRAQPQHF. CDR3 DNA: TGTGCCAGCAGTCACAGGGCTCAGCCCCAGCATTTT.

The CDR3 DNA is TGTGCCATCAGTGCAAGCGGGAGTAAGGTTAAGCAGTTCTTC. Amino acid sequence: CAISASGSKVKQFF. The chain joins TRBV10-3 to TRBJ2-1, with 8 bases fitting TRBD2. The V gene end was trimmed by 4 bases and the J gene end by 11 bases; junction bases not matched to a gene: 10. The length of the CDR3 is 14 residues. Germline V gene data show CDR1 as ENHRY and CDR2 as SYGVKD.

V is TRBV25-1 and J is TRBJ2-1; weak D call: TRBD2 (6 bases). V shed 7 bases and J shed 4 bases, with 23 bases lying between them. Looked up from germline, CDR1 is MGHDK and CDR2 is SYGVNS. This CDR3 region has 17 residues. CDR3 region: CASTPGGALNPYNEQFF. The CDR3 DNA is TGTGCCAGCACCCCGGGCGGGGCCTTAAACCCGTACAATGAGCAGTTCTTC.

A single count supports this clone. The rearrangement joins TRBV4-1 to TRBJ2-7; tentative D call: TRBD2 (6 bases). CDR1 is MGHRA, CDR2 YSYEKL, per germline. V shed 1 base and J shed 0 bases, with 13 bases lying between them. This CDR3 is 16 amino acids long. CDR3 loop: CASSQGIAEVSYEQYF. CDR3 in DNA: TGCGCCAGCAGCCAAGGAATAGCGGAGGTCTCCTACGAGCAGTACTTC.

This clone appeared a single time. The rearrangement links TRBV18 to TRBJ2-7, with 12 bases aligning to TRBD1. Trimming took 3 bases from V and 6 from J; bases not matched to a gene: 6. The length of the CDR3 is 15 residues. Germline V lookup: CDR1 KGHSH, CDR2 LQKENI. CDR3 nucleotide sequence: TGTGCCAGCTCACCCCCCGGGACAGGGGGCGGCGAGCAGTACTTC. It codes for CASSPPGTGGGEQYF.

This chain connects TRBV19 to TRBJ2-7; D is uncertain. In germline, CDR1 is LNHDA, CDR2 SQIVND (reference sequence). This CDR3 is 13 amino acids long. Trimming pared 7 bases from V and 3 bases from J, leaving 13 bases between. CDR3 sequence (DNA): TGTGCCAGTAATCAGTCCCCAGGCTACGAGCAGTACTTC. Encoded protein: CASNQSPGYEQYF.

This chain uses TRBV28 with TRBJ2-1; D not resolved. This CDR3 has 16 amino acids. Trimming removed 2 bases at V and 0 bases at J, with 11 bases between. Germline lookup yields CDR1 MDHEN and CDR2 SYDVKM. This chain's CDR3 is CASSLSSASSYNEQFF. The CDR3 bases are TGTGCCAGCAGTTTAAGTTCTGCTAGCTCCTACAATGAGCAGTTCTTC.